Shown below are 14 T cell receptor beta chains from a single sample sequenced in a study of Ad26.COV2.S vaccination and SARS-CoV-2 variants (dated by TCRdb to about 2021). Library construction relied on the immunoSEQ multiplex PCR assay. Entries here come from immuneACCESS through TCRdb and include only in-frame sequences with V and J called. Some clones fail to appear in such tables; in the studies checked, an unresolved V gene covers under half of the shortfall, and the cause of the remainder is unknown. The sample data list some 640,000 clones, and 89% of these were observed just once. The top ten constitute 1.5% of the sample. This sample's treatment or condition label indicates: around 19 received Ad26.COV2.S at low or high dose, single or two shots; a few received placebo; per-sample allocation not given. For vaccine and placebo recipients, the sequenced repertoires came from samples collected on day 63 after the first injection.

Source: peripheral blood, taken in a trial of Ad26.COV2.S vaccine versus placebo. These receptors originate from a person aged 18-60 years who received the Ad26.COV2.S COVID-19 vaccine or a placebo.

The chain uses TRBV19 and TRBJ1-5; D is undetermined. The germline CDR1 and CDR2 sequences are LNHDA and SQIVND (reference sequence). CDR3 length: 16 residues. V was clipped by 4 bases and J by 0 bases, with 13 bases between them. In nucleotides, the CDR3 is TGTGCCAGTAGTACGAGGACGGACTATAGCAATCAGCCCCAGCATTTT. As protein: CASSTRTDYSNQPQHF. The whole variable domain, filled in from reference TRBV19 and TRBJ1-5, reads DGGITQSPKYLFRKEGQNVTLSCEQNLNHDAMYWYRQDPGQGLRLIYYSQIVNDFQKGDIAEGYSVSREKKESFPLTVTSAQKNPTAFYLCASSTRTDYSNQPQHFGDGTRLSIL.

The V and J genes are TRBV3-1 (or the pseudogene TRBV3-2) and TRBJ2-5, with a weak D call TRBD2 (7 bases). The germline V and J ends were trimmed by 2 bases and 5 bases, with 15 bases remaining between them. Germline V lookup: CDR1 LGHDT, CDR2 YNNKEL (reference sequence). This CDR3 is 15 amino acids long. CDR3 sequence reads: CASSQQVGGRETQYF. CDR3 nucleotide sequence: TGTGCCAGCAGCCAACAAGTGGGGGGGCGGGAGACCCAGTACTTC.

This clone was found once. The V gene is TRBV9, the J gene TRBJ2-7; 7 bases are shared with TRBD2. This CDR3 spans 14 amino acids. The J segment lost 3 bases and the V segment lost 3 bases, leaving 6 bases of the junction unmatched. Germline CDR1 is SGDLS and CDR2 is YYNGEE. The CDR3 DNA follows: TGTGCCAGCAGCGCAGGCGGGGGAGGCTACGAGCAGTACTTC. It codes for CASSAGGGGYEQYF. The whole variable domain, filled in from reference TRBV9 and TRBJ2-7, reads DSGVTQTPKHLITATGQRVTLRCSPRSGDLSVYWYQQSLDQGLQFLIQYYNGEERAKGNILERFSAQQFPDLHSELNLSSLELGDSALYFCASSAGGGGYEQYFGPGTRLTVT.

The chain recombines TRBV7-2 with TRBJ2-7; unclear D gene. Trimming cost V 3 bases and J 1 base, with 7 bases left between them. This CDR3 is 13 amino acids long. Germline V gene sequence: CDR1 SGHTA, CDR2 FQGNSA. The DNA of the CDR3 is TGTGCCAGCAGCTTTGGCCAGTCCTACGAGCAGTACTTC. This translates into CASSFGQSYEQYF.

Many counts were recorded for this clone. The chain uses TRBV5-1 and TRBJ2-7, with TRBD1 matching over 10 bases. Germline CDR1 and CDR2: SGHRS and YFSETQ. J lost 5 bases, V lost 5 bases, and 7 bases had no gene match. The CDR3 has 14 residues. The CDR3 protein is CASSPGQGHDEQYF. The CDR3 DNA is TGCGCCAGCAGTCCGGGACAGGGGCACGACGAGCAGTACTTC.

The chain is built from TRBV2 and TRBJ2-7; TRBD2 matches at 8 bases. The CDR3 has 14 residues. CDR1 is SNHLY and CDR2 is FYNNEI in the germline V gene. V dropped 10 bases and J dropped 7; count of bases not matched to a gene: 15. The CDR3 nucleotides are TGTGCCATAAACTCGAGAGCGGGGGCCAGAGAGCAGTACTTC. This encodes CAINSRAGAREQYF.

The chain is built from TRBV30 and TRBJ1-1, with a weak D call TRBD1 (5 bases). Looked up from germline, CDR1 is GTSNPN and CDR2 is SVGIG (reference sequence). Deletions cut 0 bases from V and 1 base from J, with 9 bases between. CDR3 length: 14 amino acids. The CDR3 DNA reads as TGTGCCTGGAGTGTGGGGCTTCGGAACACTGAAGCTTTCTTT. Its protein is CAWSVGLRNTEAFF.

The chain employs TRBV9 and TRBJ2-3, with TRBD2 identical over 9 bases. The V gene's germline CDR1 is SGDLS and CDR2 YYNGEE. Trimming took 0 bases from V and 1 from J; bases not matched to a gene: 0. This CDR3 has 15 residues. As DNA, the CDR3 is TGTGCCAGCAGCGTAGGACTAGCGGGCACAGATACGCAGTATTTT. Protein sequence: CASSVGLAGTDTQYF.

The CDR3 region is CASSFAGTESYEQYF. DNA of the CDR3: TGCGCCAGCAGCTTCGCCGGGACAGAATCCTACGAGCAGTACTTC. J is TRBJ2-7 and V is TRBV5-1; 7 nucleotides match TRBD1. Per the germline V gene, CDR1 is SGHRS and CDR2 is YFSETQ. The J segment lost 1 base and the V segment lost 2 bases, leaving 6 bases of the junction unmatched. CDR3 length: 15 residues.

There are a few counts of this clone. The CDR3 DNA reads as TGTGCCAGTAGTAAGGCCGTCAGCAATCAGCCCCAGCATTTT. It codes for CASSKAVSNQPQHF. The chain employs TRBV19 and TRBJ1-5; D uncertain. CDR3 length: 14 residues. The V and J ends lost 4 bases and 1 base respectively, with 8 bases between them. From germline, CDR1 is LNHDA and CDR2 SQIVND (reference sequence).

The chain combines TRBV29-1 with TRBJ2-1, with 7 nucleotides matching TRBD1. The junction had 22 bases not matched to a gene; V was cut back by 7 bases and J by 7 bases. The germline gives CDR1 SQVTM, CDR2 ANQGSEA. The CDR3 extends over 17 amino acids. The DNA of the CDR3 is TGCAGCGCTGGTAGGATTGGGTTGGCAGGGGGTCGGAATGAGCAGTTCTTC. This translates into CSAGRIGLAGGRNEQFF.

The chain carries TRBV9 and TRBJ1-3; D gene uncertain. Deletions cut 2 bases from V and 3 bases from J, with 6 bases between. Germline CDR1 and CDR2: SGDLS and YYNGEE. The CDR3 sequence is 13 residues long. The CDR3 loop is CASSVANGNTIYF. The CDR3 region has the DNA TGTGCCAGCAGCGTTGCTAATGGAAACACCATATATTTT.

The chain uses TRBV27 and TRBJ2-7; D might be TRBD1 or TRBD2, each matching 6 bases. V dropped 3 bases and J dropped 3 bases, with 12 bases sitting between them. Germline-derived CDR1 and CDR2 are MNHEY and SMNVEV (reference sequence). This CDR3 has 14 amino acids. CDR3 DNA sequence: TGTGCCAGCAGTTTTTCGGGGGCTTACTACGAGCAGTACTTC. Protein: CASSFSGAYYEQYF.

Notes on this clone: The sample carries other DNA sequences with the same CDR3. This rearrangement joins TRBV19 to TRBJ2-3; D possibly corresponds to TRBD1 (6 bases). The CDR3 is made up of 13 amino acids. Germline V gene sequence: CDR1 LNHDA, CDR2 SQIVND (reference sequence). The V end was cut by 6 bases, the J end by 0 bases, with 7 bases between. The CDR3 DNA sequence: TGTGCCAGTAGGGGACAAAGCACAGATACGCAGTATTTT. It translates to CASRGQSTDTQYF.